This TCR beta chain was sequenced during a study of blood T cell repertoires in COVID-19. Study-level information: From T cells, B-cell-depleted T cells, or PBMCs came the material, which was cDNA or gDNA.

The assay was immunoSEQ multiplex PCR, and TCRdb's table has in-frame clones only and misses some. The repertoire has over 60,000 clones, 90% of them found once; the top ten carry about 5%. The source is a middle-aged man with acute or convalescent COVID-19. Sequencing input: peripheral blood.

CDR3 loop: CASKQGADLGGQYF. The CDR3, as DNA: TGCGCCAGCAAACAGGGGGCGGACCTTGGTGGCCAGTACTTC. This sequence joins TRBV5-1 and TRBJ2-5; 9 nucleotides match TRBD1. The CDR3 loop spans 14 amino acids. Unmatched junction bases numbered 13, after V lost 6 bases and J lost 10 bases. The germline V gene encodes CDR1 SGHRS and CDR2 YFSETQ.